Below, 6 T cell receptor beta chains from the same sample are listed, as sequenced in a study of T cells in tuberculosis. Repertoires were generated with immunoSEQ multiplex PCR, while TCRdb's copy carries only in-frame clones and drops some. The table has tens of thousands of clones, around 97% seen once. The specimen was PBMCs. These receptors all come from a donor between 10 and 35 years old with latent tuberculosis or without tuberculosis infection.

This chain uses TRBV7-8 with TRBJ1-2, with 7 bases aligning to TRBD1. Per the germline V gene, CDR1 is SGHVS and CDR2 is FQNEAQ. V shed 5 bases, J shed 7 bases, and the junction held 13 bases outside the gene matches. This CDR3 spans 15 amino acids. The CDR3 coding sequence is TGTGCCAGCAGCCCAGACTCCGGGACAGTACGTGGCTACACCTTC. Residues: CASSPDSGTVRGYTF.

The CDR3 loop reads CASSFPGAGADYGYTF. The CDR3 DNA reads as TGTGCCAGCAGTTTCCCCGGGGCGGGGGCGGACTATGGCTACACCTTC. The chain couples TRBV2 to TRBJ1-2, with D possibly TRBD1 on 6 matching bases. CDR1 is SNHLY and CDR2 is FYNNEI in the germline V gene. This CDR3 comprises 16 residues. The germline V and J ends were trimmed by 5 bases and 3 bases, with 19 bases remaining between them.

The chain recombines TRBV4-3 with TRBJ2-7; 7 bases are shared with TRBD1. With V trimmed by 0 bases and J by 2 bases, 10 bases remained unmatched. This CDR3 has 17 residues. Germline assignment: CDR1 LGHNA and CDR2 YSLEER. CDR3 amino acids: CASSQDLGTALPYEQYF. The DNA for the CDR3 is TGCGCCAGCAGCCAAGATCTGGGGACAGCCCTCCCCTACGAGCAGTACTTC.

V is TRBV20-1 and J is TRBJ2-5; D remains ambiguous. Germline CDR1 DFQATT, CDR2 SNEGSKA (reference sequence). The CDR3 spans 11 residues. Between the trimmed V and J ends, which lost 3 bases and 3 bases, there was a span of 5 bases. The CDR3 sequence: CSASEEETQYF. The CDR3 coding sequence is TGCAGTGCTAGTGAGGAAGAGACCCAGTACTTC.

V gene TRBV7-6 combines with J gene TRBJ1-1; no clear D. CDR3 size: 13 residues. Germline CDR1 reads SGHVS; CDR2 reads FNYEAQ. Trimming stripped 1 base from V and 5 bases from J, with 8 bases between. CDR3 residues: CASSLGVGTEAFF. The DNA for the CDR3 is TGTGCCAGCAGCTTAGGGGTCGGGACTGAAGCTTTCTTT.

The rearrangement uses TRBV10-1 and TRBJ2-7; 7 bases match TRBD2. Germline V CDR1 and CDR2: WNHNN, SYGVQD (reference sequence). There are 14 residues in the CDR3. Trimming took 6 bases from V and 0 from J; bases not matched to a gene: 5. Here the CDR3 reads CASSRDYDSYEQYF. The CDR3 DNA sequence: TGCGCCAGCAGCCGGGACTATGACTCCTACGAGCAGTACTTC.